This T cell receptor (beta chain) appears in the sequencing data of a study of blood T cells in healthy people across ages. Alongside a J-beta primer mix, a sample-barcoded 5' primer served in a second PCR lasting about 7 to 11 cycles. Every cDNA was tagged by a template-switch adaptor with 12 random nucleotides. Each CDR3 protein is one row after TCRdb ran MiXCR on the 5' RACE reads. This table has approximately 800,000 distinct CDR3 sequences, approximately 60% appearing once. Germline trimming cut 6 bases from V and 8 bases from J; bases unmatched to any gene: 18. The CDR3 consists of 16 residues. CDR1 is MDHEN, CDR2 SYDVKM, per germline. In the case of this clonotype: Its antigen is not known.

Study-level findings and limits: Roughly linear declines in TCR beta diversity per million T cells occurred with age. Bulk PBMC profiling left naive and antigen-experienced comparisons inconclusive.

Per sample, no less than 6 micrograms of total RNA were extracted. The sequence was collected from a man aged 35 to 55 in good health. Sequencing was performed on blood. The gene calls are TRBV28 and TRBJ1-2; 7 bases map to TRBD1. This CDR3 reads CASSPGGAGNNGGYTF. For the CDR3, the DNA is TGTGCCAGCAGCCCAGGGGGAGCAGGGAATAATGGAGGCTACACCTTC.